This T cell receptor beta chain stems from a study of graft-versus-host responses after intestinal transplantation. Per germline, CDR1 MGHRA and CDR2 YSYEKL. V lost 3 bases and J lost 0, with 9 bases in between. The CDR3 spans 15 residues. Generated by immunoSEQ multiplex PCR, the TCRdb table keeps only in-frame clones and is missing some. The sample holds over 5,500 clones, approximately 25% seen once. Irradiated stimulators labeled with violet dye, some 200,000 in number, were plated with some 200,000 CFSE-labeled responders. This rearrangement joins TRBV4-1 to TRBJ2-4; D unresolved. This receptor was obtained from a human patient who was an organ donor for intestinal transplantation. This material consisted of alloreactive CD8+ T cells from a mixed lymphocyte reaction culture, taken before transplantation. This sample's subset: CFSE-low proliferating T cells sorted from approximately six-day pre-transplant mixed lymphocyte reaction (GvH or HvG direction). The chain's CDR3 is CASSQRILAKNIQYF. As DNA, the CDR3 is TGCGCCAGCAGCCAGCGAATTCTAGCCAAAAACATTCAGTACTTC.